What follows describes a single T cell receptor beta chain. Its matching antigen is unknown. Sequencing was performed with immunoSEQ multiplex PCR; in TCRdb, only in-frame clones are kept and a portion is missing. The sample has approximately 84,000 clones, about 80% seen once; the top ten hold approximately 1.2%. These data come from a study of T cell responses to AZD1222 COVID-19 vaccine. Trimming at V came to 5 bases and at J to 7 bases, leaving 7 bases not matched to a gene. The CDR3 length is 14 residues. Per the germline V gene, CDR1 is MNHEY and CDR2 is SVGAGI. General study results and limits: Every sample of the repertoires postdated the peak T cell response.

The clonotype was recovered from an adult who received the AZD1222 COVID-19 vaccine. The sequencing used peripheral blood, collected 28 days after the second AZD1222 dose. The chain is built from TRBV6-5 and TRBJ2-1; 8 bases match TRBD2. This chain's CDR3 is CASSLLAGKNEQFF. CDR3 DNA sequence: TGTGCCAGCAGTCTTCTAGCGGGTAAGAATGAGCAGTTCTTC.